Each of the 10 T cell receptor beta chains below was sequenced from the same sample in a study of T-cell reconstitution after alpha-beta-depleted transplantation in children. Preparation of the TCRbeta library was carried out with unique molecular identifiers. TCRdb used MiXCR to reprocess the PCR reads, holding one entry per CDR3 protein. The sample consists of some 830,000 distinct CDR3 sequences, under 20% of them appearing once. The source was PBMCs, mostly from graft donor cells, collected 360 days after TCRalphabeta/CD19-depleted stem cell transplant. The origin of the receptors is a male patient younger than 18 who had a stem cell transplant for acute lymphoblastic leukemia, so the T cells may come from the graft donor.

This rearrangement joins TRBV7-8 to TRBJ2-2, with 10 bases aligning to TRBD2. J lost 1 base, V lost 4 bases, and 9 bases had no gene match. CDR3 length: 18 amino acids. Germline V gives CDR1 SGHVS, CDR2 FQNEAQ. CDR3 residues: CASSSKNTSGMNTGELFF. The CDR3 DNA reads as TGTGCCAGCAGCTCCAAAAACACTAGCGGGATGAACACCGGGGAGCTGTTTTTT.

This clonotype has more than one count but fewer than ten. The CDR3 is CASSLQGEGLAGAKDTQYF. In nucleotides, the CDR3 is TGCGCCAGCAGCCTACAGGGTGAAGGGCTAGCGGGAGCTAAAGATACGCAGTATTTT. The chain uses TRBV5-1 and TRBJ2-3; 10 nucleotides align to TRBD2. Looked up from germline, CDR1 is SGHRS and CDR2 is YFSETQ. The junction had 19 bases not matched to a gene; V was cut back by 4 bases and J by 5 bases. This CDR3 is built from 19 residues.

This chain uses TRBV2 with TRBJ2-7; the D is unclear. The V gene's germline CDR1 is SNHLY and CDR2 FYNNEI. The CDR3 has 14 residues. Trimming stripped 4 bases from V and 2 bases from J, with 12 bases between. The CDR3 nucleotides are TGTGCCAGCAGTGGAGGCAAGGCTACCTACGAGCAGTACTTC. Translated: CASSGGKATYEQYF.

This chain links TRBV5-1 with TRBJ1-1; TRBD1 is a possible D gene (5 bases). Trimming cost V 0 bases and J 0 bases, with 9 bases left between them. In germline, CDR1 is SGHRS, CDR2 YFSETQ. This CDR3 spans 15 amino acids. The CDR3 DNA reads as TGCGCCAGCAGCTTGGAGCGGGGCTTGAACACTGAAGCTTTCTTT. Its translation: CASSLERGLNTEAFF.

V and J are TRBV5-1 and TRBJ2-2; D unresolved. Trimming removed 5 bases at V and 4 bases at J, with 6 bases between. The germline V gene has CDR1 SGHRS and CDR2 YFSETQ. The CDR3 has 12 amino acids. The CDR3 nucleotides read TGCGCCAGCAGGGACGGCACCGGGGAGCTGTTTTTT. Its translation is CASRDGTGELFF.

This clonotype has just a few counts. The CDR3 reads CASGQSEPEQFF. In nucleotides, the CDR3 is TGTGCCAGCGGTCAGAGTGAACCTGAGCAGTTCTTC. The V and J genes are TRBV7-8 and TRBJ2-1; no clear D gene. Germline CDR1 is SGHVS and CDR2 is FQNEAQ. The V end lost 8 bases, the J end lost 9 bases, and 14 bases lay between the germline ends. The CDR3 loop spans 12 amino acids.

This clonotype was observed many times. The CDR3 DNA sequence: TGTGCCACCAGCAGAGCCACTAGCGGGAGATCCTACGAGCAGTACTTC. It codes for CATSRATSGRSYEQYF. The chain joins TRBV15 to TRBJ2-7, with TRBD2 identical over 11 bases. V dropped 1 base and J dropped 1; count of bases not matched to a gene: 3. Germline V gene data show CDR1 as LNHNV and CDR2 as YYDKDF (reference sequence). CDR3 size: 16 residues. The entire variable domain, with the rest obtained from reference TRBV15 and TRBJ2-7, is as follows: DAMVIQNPRYQVTQFGKPVTLSCSQTLNHNVMYWYQQKSSQAPKLLFHYYDKDFNNEADTPDNFQSRRPNTSFCFLDIRSPGLGDTAMYLCATSRATSGRSYEQYFGPGTRLTVT.

Ten or more counts support this clonotype. V gene TRBV25-1 combines with J gene TRBJ2-3; the D gene is possibly TRBD2 (6 bases). Germline-derived CDR1 and CDR2 are MGHDK and SYGVNS. V was trimmed by 4 bases and J by 2 bases, leaving 13 bases between them. CDR3 length: 15 amino acids. CDR3 amino acids: CASSGGTYHTDTQYF. The CDR3 DNA sequence: TGTGCCAGCAGTGGTGGGACTTATCACACAGATACGCAGTATTTT.

This clonotype showed up many times. At one end the junction does not follow the germline gene, possibly because of a read error. J is TRBJ2-7 and V is TRBV20-1; 9 nucleotides match TRBD2. CDR1 is DFQATT and CDR2 is SNEGSKA in the germline V gene (reference sequence). This CDR3 comprises 12 residues. The CDR3, as DNA: TGCAGTGCTAGAGATTCTAGCGGGAAGTTCCACTTC. Translating it yields CSARDSSGKFHF.

This chain links TRBV7-6 with TRBJ2-3, with a tentative D call TRBD2 (6 bases). The CDR3 runs 15 residues. Germline CDR1 SGHVS, CDR2 FNYEAQ. V shed 4 bases and J shed 0 bases, with 11 bases lying between them. This CDR3 is CASSYRETSTDTQYF. The CDR3 nucleotides read TGTGCCAGCAGCTACCGGGAGACTAGCACAGATACGCAGTATTTT.